This T cell receptor (beta chain) was captured by sequencing in a study of CD4 T cells in relation to SARS-CoV-2 and coronaviruses. Looking at the study overall: Controls used an HIV-1 Nef peptide pool or no peptide.

As regards this clone: What it binds is unknown.

Unexposed donor CD4+ T cells date from 2011-2018, before the COVID-19 pandemic. CD4+ T cells were isolated from the cells after nine to eleven days of culture. PBMCs were plated at fewer than 2.5 million per well in IL-2-containing medium. TCRdb's copy holds only in-frame clones and misses some; the assay was immunoSEQ multiplex PCR. The sample holds 24,000 or so clones, around 75% seen once. This CDR3 region has 14 residues. Losses at the gene ends were 4 bases for V and 3 bases for J; bases not matched to a gene: 5. Per germline, CDR1 SGHRS and CDR2 YFSETQ. This clonotype originated in a human donor in good health. The sequenced sample consisted of CD4+ T cells from PBMCs, cultured in vitro. The V and J genes are TRBV5-1 and TRBJ1-1; 8 bases map to TRBD1. The CDR3 reads CASSEGQAHTEAFF. The CDR3 DNA is TGCGCCAGCAGCGAGGGACAGGCGCACACTGAAGCTTTCTTT. The full variable domain, completed using reference TRBV5-1 and TRBJ1-1, is KAGVTQTPRYLIKTRGQQVTLSCSPISGHRSVSWYQQTPGQGLQFLFEYFSETQRNKGNFPGRFSGRQFSNSRSEMNVSTLELGDSALYLCASSEGQAHTEAFFGQGTRLTVV.